This T cell receptor beta chain was retrieved from a study of cytomegalovirus exposure and HLA in healthy donors. Overall study results and limits: V- and J-gene trimming of TCR beta was linked (in a later analysis) to a missense DCLRE1C variant.

About this clone: The target antigen is unknown.

The PCR was carried out with 60 Vbeta primers and 13 Jbeta primers. Assay used: immunoSEQ multiplex PCR; TCRdb lists only in-frame clones, some missing. The table lists more than 85,000 clones, approximately 80% of them singletons, with approximately 4.1% in the top ten. The CDR3 contains 15 residues. The germline V gene encodes CDR1 SGHTS and CDR2 YDEGEE. V lost 4 bases to trimming and J lost 1 base; unmatched junction nucleotides: 3. These donors counted as nominally healthy when sampled, but unrecorded immune exposures were likely. The chain joins TRBV5-8 to TRBJ1-5, with 9 bases that match TRBD1. What was sequenced was PBMCs. The TCR originated in a female donor in good health and CMV-seropositive. The CDR3 region is CASSAGQGSNQPQHF. The CDR3 DNA reads as TGTGCCAGCAGCGCGGGACAGGGAAGCAATCAGCCCCAGCATTTT.